Listed here are 18 T cell receptor beta chains from one sample, sequenced in a study of blood T cell repertoires in COVID-19. Data came from immunoSEQ multiplex PCR; TCRdb stores just in-frame clones and leaves some out. The repertoire holds approximately 120,000 clones, with roughly 90% as singletons. Material for sequencing was peripheral blood. The receptors derive from a man aged 45-65 years with acute or convalescent COVID-19.

J is TRBJ2-5 and V is TRBV24-1; unclear D gene. Germline CDR1 KGHDR, CDR2 SFDVKD. This CDR3 is built from 14 residues. The V end was cut by 0 bases, the J end by 7 bases, with 11 bases between. CDR3 residues: CATSDLMAPGTQYF. The CDR3 DNA follows: TGTGCCACCAGTGATTTGATGGCCCCGGGGACCCAGTACTTC.

The chain couples TRBV19 to TRBJ1-1; tentatively, D is TRBD1 (6 bases). Trimming removed 3 bases at V and 1 base at J, with 15 bases between. This CDR3 has 16 residues. Germline values: CDR1 LNHDA, CDR2 SQIVND (reference sequence). The CDR3 spells CASSIRQGRRNTEAFF. CDR3 sequence (DNA): TGTGCCAGTAGTATTCGGCAGGGGCGGAGGAACACTGAAGCTTTCTTT.

The chain recombines TRBV6-2 or TRBV6-3 with TRBJ2-7, with 9 positions matching TRBD2. Looked up from germline, CDR1 is MNHEY and CDR2 is SVGEGT. The CDR3 contains 14 residues. V was pared by 5 bases and J by 3 bases, with 5 bases of the junction left unmatched. The CDR3 bases are TGTGCCAGCAGTCTAAGCGGGAGGTTCTACGAGCAGTACTTC. Amino acid sequence: CASSLSGRFYEQYF.

The V and J genes are TRBV5-8 and TRBJ2-7; 7 bases map to TRBD2. The V gene end was trimmed by 1 base and the J gene end by 4 bases; junction bases not matched to a gene: 11. The CDR3 extends over 16 amino acids. The germline gives CDR1 SGHTS, CDR2 YDEGEE. CDR3 DNA sequence: TGTGCCAGCAGCTTGTCTTTAACGGGAGGTCTGTACGAGCAGTACTTC. Translating gives CASSLSLTGGLYEQYF.

The chain joins TRBV7-9 to TRBJ1-2; possibly TRBD1 for D (5 bases). CDR1 SEHNR and CDR2 FQNEAQ come from the germline V gene (reference sequence). V was pared by 1 base and J by 6 bases, with 12 bases between. The CDR3 contains 14 residues. CDR3 protein: CASSLERQGHGYTF. The CDR3 region has the DNA TGTGCCAGCAGCTTAGAAAGGCAGGGTCATGGCTACACCTTC.

This clone has a single count. The chain couples TRBV27 to TRBJ2-1, with 13 nucleotides matching TRBD2. The ends lost 4 bases at V and 9 bases at J; junction bases unmatched: 6. The CDR3 runs 15 residues. The germline CDR1 and CDR2 sequences are MNHEY and SMNVEV (reference sequence). DNA for the CDR3: TGTGCCAGCAGTTGGACTAGCGGGAGAATAGCTGAGCAGTTCTTC. It yields the protein CASSWTSGRIAEQFF.

The chain combines TRBV21-1 with TRBJ2-1; the listed D gene, TRBD1, was not tested against the DNA. TRBV21-1 counts as a pseudogene. This CDR3 has 16 amino acids. The CDR3 spells CASSTGTGTTYNEQFF. In nucleotides, the CDR3 is TGTGCCAGCAGCACAGGCACCGGGACAACTTACAATGAGCAGTTCTTC.

The chain uses TRBV5-1 and TRBJ2-2; the match to TRBD2 covers 8 bases. CDR3 length: 15 amino acids. The germline V gene encodes CDR1 SGHRS and CDR2 YFSETQ. The junction had 5 bases not matched to a gene; V was cut back by 5 bases and J by 2 bases. The CDR3 sequence is CASSPGGYNTGELFF. CDR3 sequence (DNA): TGCGCCAGCAGTCCGGGAGGGTATAACACCGGGGAGCTGTTTTTT.

This rearrangement joins TRBV11-2 to TRBJ1-2, with 8 bases lining up with TRBD1. Germline CDR1 and CDR2: SGHAT and FQNNGV. V was pared by 3 bases and J by 3 bases, with 3 bases of the junction left unmatched. This CDR3 region has 14 residues. The CDR3 DNA reads TGTGCCAGCAGCTTTCAGGGGGCGGACTATGGCTACACCTTC. This translates into CASSFQGADYGYTF. Full variable domain (missing parts from reference TRBV11-2 and TRBJ1-2): EAGVAQSPRYKIIEKRQSVAFWCNPISGHATLYWYQQILGQGPKLLIQFQNNGVVDDSQLPKDRFSAERLKGVDSTLKIQPAKLEDSAVYLCASSFQGADYGYTFGSGTRLTVV.

In DNA, the CDR3 is TGTGCCAGCATATCTGAGAGGACAGGGGACAACTATGGCTACACCTTC. Translating gives CASISERTGDNYGYTF. The chain combines TRBV7-9 with TRBJ1-2; 9 bases match TRBD1. V shed 7 bases and J 2 bases; nucleotides not matched to a gene: 11. The CDR3 is 16 amino acids. In germline, CDR1 is SEHNR, CDR2 FQNEAQ (reference sequence). Using reference TRBV7-9 and TRBJ1-2 for the parts outside the CDR3, the full variable domain is DTGVSQNPRHKITKRGQNVTFRCDPISEHNRLYWYRQTLGQGPEFLTYFQNEAQLEKSRLLSDRFSAERPKGSFSTLEIQRTEQGDSAMYLCASISERTGDNYGYTFGSGTRLTVV.

The chain joins TRBV4-3 to TRBJ1-4, with TRBD1 matching over 7 bases. The CDR3 length is 17 residues. J gave up 6 bases and V 0 bases, and 10 bases lay outside the gene matches. From germline, CDR1 is LGHNA and CDR2 YSLEER. The CDR3 nucleotides are TGCGCCAGCAGCCAAGATGGGCTCCGGGACAGATATGAAAAACTGTTTTTT. It is translated as CASSQDGLRDRYEKLFF.

The chain has TRBV30 and TRBJ1-5, with a weak D call TRBD1 (5 bases). Germline V gene sequence: CDR1 GTSNPN, CDR2 SVGIG (reference sequence). The CDR3 is made up of 16 amino acids. V was trimmed by 2 bases and J by 1 base, leaving 15 bases between them. The CDR3 reads CAWSQNRGGSNQPQHF. The CDR3 DNA follows: TGTGCCTGGAGTCAAAATCGGGGGGGGAGCAATCAGCCCCAGCATTTT.

A few counts support this clone. The V and J genes are TRBV28 and TRBJ1-5; 7 bases are shared with TRBD1. This CDR3 has 15 residues. From germline, CDR1 is MDHEN and CDR2 SYDVKM. V trimming: 8 bases; J trimming: 1 base; junction bases outside the gene matches: 8. The chain's CDR3 is CASWNRGKSNQPQHF. The CDR3 nucleotides are TGTGCCAGCTGGAACAGGGGAAAAAGCAATCAGCCCCAGCATTTT.

The V and J genes are TRBV9 and TRBJ2-1, with 11 positions matching TRBD1. V was pared by 0 bases and J by 9 bases, with 5 bases of the junction left unmatched. From germline, CDR1 is SGDLS and CDR2 YYNGEE. This CDR3 has 15 amino acids. For the CDR3, the DNA is TGTGCCAGCAGCGTAGGAGGGACAGGGGGAGGTGAGCAGTTCTTC. It specifies CASSVGGTGGGEQFF.

The sample holds a few counts of this clone. J is TRBJ2-2 and V is TRBV10-1; TRBD2 matches 13 bases. Germline V gene sequence: CDR1 WNHNN, CDR2 SYGVQD (reference sequence). The CDR3 length is 18 residues. V lost 3 bases, J lost 7 bases, and 11 bases stayed unmatched. The CDR3: CASSETSGRAGGGGELFF. The CDR3 DNA sequence: TGCGCCAGCAGTGAAACTAGCGGGAGGGCCGGGGGCGGCGGGGAGCTGTTTTTT.

The chain combines TRBV24-1 with TRBJ2-2; 8 bases align to TRBD2. This CDR3 contains 18 residues. Germline CDR1 reads KGHDR; CDR2 reads SFDVKD. The V gene end was trimmed by 4 bases and the J gene end by 3 bases; junction bases not matched to a gene: 12. CDR3 amino acids: CATSDLTLSGIHTGELFF. DNA for the CDR3: TGTGCCACCAGTGACCTTACTCTTAGCGGGATACACACCGGGGAGCTGTTTTTT.

In DNA, the CDR3 is TGTGCCAGCAGCTTGGAGCTAGCGGGAGAAATTGCCGGGGAGCTGTTTTTT. Amino acids: CASSLELAGEIAGELFF. The chain links TRBV5-6 to TRBJ2-2, with TRBD2 matching 10 bases. Germline-derived CDR1 and CDR2 are SGHDT and YYEEEE. The CDR3 covers 17 residues. J was trimmed by 6 bases and V by 0 bases; bases with no gene match: 8.

V is TRBV11-2 and J is TRBJ2-1; 8 nucleotides match TRBD1. In germline, CDR1 is SGHAT, CDR2 FQNNGV. The V segment lost 6 bases and the J segment 4 bases; nucleotides outside the gene matches: 2. This CDR3 is built from 13 residues. Here the CDR3 DNA reads TGTGCCAGCAGTCGGACAGGGTACAATGAGCAGTTCTTC. This translates into CASSRTGYNEQFF. The full variable domain, with the rest looked up from reference TRBV11-2 and TRBJ2-1, is EAGVAQSPRYKIIEKRQSVAFWCNPISGHATLYWYQQILGQGPKLLIQFQNNGVVDDSQLPKDRFSAERLKGVDSTLKIQPAKLEDSAVYLCASSRTGYNEQFFGPGTRLTVL.